This T cell receptor (beta chain) was retrieved from a study of T cell responses to AZD1222 COVID-19 vaccine (dated by TCRdb to 2020 to 2023). About the full investigation: AZD1222 recipients whose second dose came at about 4 weeks and those whose second dose came at about 12 weeks were combined into one group, since spike-specific TCR depth and breadth did not differ between the two schedules. TCR sequencing covered approximately 230 trial participants: 207 given two doses of AZD1222 and 26 given two doses of MenACWY control vaccine. Trial participants were enrolled by age into 18-55, 56-69 and 70-plus year subgroups, with roughly 160, 29 and 62 TCR-sequenced participants respectively.

The research as a whole found: Spike-specific TCR breadth and depth rose significantly after two AZD1222 doses compared with day 0 and with MenACWY recipients. Only a handful of AZD1222 recipients were SARS-CoV-2 seropositive at baseline, limiting conclusions about previously exposed vaccinees. Most participants were white British and females outnumbered males, and the authors suggested that clonal diversity may have been underestimated. Vaccine-associated CD4 TCRs spanned the whole spike protein, with dominant responses in regions 160-218 and 743-854. In the small 56-69-year group, the increase in depth fell short of significance, most likely because of low power. Reportedly, close to half of the unique spike-specific TCRs recognized epitopes lying outside the regions that are mutated in the B.1.351 and B.1.1.7 variants. Because no day 14 peak-response samples were available, repertoires were characterized only after the peak T cell response.

In light of the paper, this sample's time point label describes: baseline before first vaccination. Samples from vaccinated people were obtained from the UK trials COV001 and COV002, which included a single-blind randomized controlled phase 2/3 trial of AZD1222 (ChAdOx1 nCoV-19) in healthy adults. For TCRbeta chain sequencing, PBMC samples were collected from trial participants at day 0 and at day 28 after the second dose. The CDR3 regions of human TCRbeta chains were analyzed by immunosequencing. On the study's bioinformatics: Repertoire TCRs were checked for matches against a reference library of SARS-CoV-2-specific TCRs that had been generated using the MIRA antigen-specificity platform. Breadth was defined as the fraction of unique TCRs that were SARS-CoV-2-associated. Depth was defined as the fraction of total T cells that were SARS-CoV-2-associated. Using the MIRA data, every spike-specific TCR was mapped to the spike region that the TCR reacted to and assigned to either a CD4 or a CD8 class. Log10-transformed breadth and depth values were compared by one-way ANOVA with Sidak's multiple comparisons tests. The table was pulled from immuneACCESS by TCRdb, which kept in-frame rearrangements only. Such tables lose some clones; where checked, under half of the loss comes from unresolved V genes, and the rest has no known cause. V, J and clone size are taken as reported in that table, and D and trimming were inferred from the DNA itself. The sample table shows roughly 100,000 clones, and 80% to 90% are seen once. Roughly 1.5% of the sample goes to the ten largest clones.

Concerning this clone: Its recognized antigen is unknown. The sample holds no much larger clone one base away, and base qualities are not on file.

The input for sequencing was peripheral blood, taken on day 0 of AZD1222 vaccination. This receptor was taken from an adult in good health.

The nucleotides read TGTGCCAGCAGTACTACAGGGGGCGATACGCAGTATTTT. The translation is CASSTTGGDTQYF. The chain is assembled from TRBV6-5 and TRBJ2-3; TRBD1 matches 9 bases in the middle. The CDR3 starts with the cysteine, ends with the phenylalanine, and has 13 residues. Only CDR3 DNA remains: 39 bases, in frame from the first base. Here V drops 5 bases and J drops 6 bases, and the junction holds 3 bases not matched to any gene. The germline V gene yields MNHEY for CDR1 and SVGAGI for CDR2.